These 11 T cell receptor beta chains were all obtained from the same sample, sequenced in a study of blood T cell repertoires in COVID-19. Profiled with immunoSEQ multiplex PCR; TCRdb holds only in-frame clones, not every one. There are some 200,000 clones in the sample; about 87% occur only once, and around 1.6% lies in the top ten. Sequenced sample: peripheral blood. These receptors all come from a man aged 65 to 85 with acute or convalescent COVID-19.

This chain uses TRBV9 with TRBJ2-7; 9 bases match TRBD2. Germline assignment: CDR1 SGDLS and CDR2 YYNGEE. The CDR3 has 17 residues. Unmatched junction bases numbered 17, after V lost 3 bases and J lost 7 bases. The CDR3 sequence: CASSAPPGGGRASEQYF. Written as DNA, the CDR3 is TGTGCCAGCAGCGCCCCCCCTGGGGGCGGGAGGGCCTCGGAGCAGTACTTC.

V and J are TRBV19 and TRBJ1-3; D is possibly TRBD1 (6 bases). V lost 5 bases to trimming and J lost 3 bases, with 11 bases between them. CDR1 is LNHDA, CDR2 SQIVND, per germline (reference sequence). The CDR3 covers 14 residues. CDR3 region: CASSRGARGNTIYF. In DNA form, the CDR3 reads TGTGCCAGTAGTCGGGGGGCGCGTGGAAACACCATATATTTT.

This rearrangement joins TRBV4-2 to TRBJ1-2, with D unresolved. This CDR3 has 15 amino acids. Trimming took 0 bases from V and 4 from J, leaving 12 bases between them. Looked up from germline, CDR1 is LGHNA and CDR2 is YNFKEQ. The CDR3 loop is CASSQDWRGPYGYTF. As DNA, the CDR3 is TGTGCCAGCAGCCAAGATTGGCGGGGTCCCTATGGCTACACCTTC.

V usage is TRBV7-9 and J usage is TRBJ1-4; no definite D call. Germline V gene data show CDR1 as SEHNR and CDR2 as FQNEAQ (reference sequence). The CDR3 contains 15 residues. Trimming shortened V by 2 bases and J by 4 bases, and 11 bases separated the two germline ends. This CDR3 reads CASSLMAVINEKLFF. CDR3 DNA sequence: TGTGCCAGCAGCTTAATGGCCGTTATTAATGAAAAACTGTTTTTT.

CDR3 protein: CASSYDRVPSEKLFF. The CDR3 DNA reads TGTGCCAGCAGTTACGATCGGGTCCCAAGTGAAAAACTGTTTTTT. The J gene is TRBJ1-4, the V gene TRBV6-6; D not resolved. Trimming removed 2 bases at V and 7 bases at J, with 14 bases between. Germline assignment: CDR1 MNHNY and CDR2 SVGAGI (reference sequence). CDR3 length equals 15 residues.

The chain recombines TRBV27 with TRBJ2-3; 8 bases agree with TRBD2. The CDR3 is made up of 16 amino acids. The V gene's germline CDR1 is MNHEY and CDR2 SMNVEV (reference sequence). Trimming at V came to 4 bases and at J to 2 bases, leaving 8 bases not matched to a gene. The CDR3 is CASSSPGAGVTDTQYF. The CDR3 DNA reads as TGTGCCAGCAGTTCCCCAGGAGCGGGAGTCACAGATACGCAGTATTTT.

V and J are TRBV5-4 and TRBJ1-2; 10 positions match TRBD1. CDR3 length: 16 amino acids. With 0 bases clipped from V and 4 bases from J, the junction kept 6 bases outside the gene matches. Germline V gene lookup returns CDR1 SGHNT and CDR2 YYREEE (reference sequence). CDR3 DNA sequence: TGTGCCAGCAGCTTGGGACGGACAGGGGGTACCTATGGCTACACCTTC. Translated: CASSLGRTGGTYGYTF.

The rearrangement links TRBV11-2 to TRBJ2-5; 10 bases fit TRBD1. Germline V gene lookup returns CDR1 SGHAT and CDR2 FQNNGV. This CDR3 spans 15 amino acids. V lost 5 bases and J lost 5; bases outside the gene matches: 8. The CDR3 region has the DNA TGTGCCAGCAGCCCGAGGACAGGGGGATGGGAGACCCAGTACTTC. Protein product: CASSPRTGGWETQYF.

The CDR3: CASSPGGLQGGYTF. The CDR3 DNA is TGTGCCAGCAGCCCAGGGGGGCTTCAAGGGGGCTACACCTTC. This chain uses TRBV7-2 with TRBJ1-2; TRBD1 matches at 7 bases. Losses at the gene ends were 5 bases for V and 8 bases for J; bases not matched to a gene: 11. CDR3 length equals 14 residues. Germline loops: CDR1 SGHTA, CDR2 FQGNSA.

The rearrangement uses TRBV19 and TRBJ2-1; a weak D match, TRBD1 (6 bases). CDR3 length: 17 amino acids. V was clipped by 3 bases and J by 5 bases, with 20 bases between them. Germline V lookup: CDR1 LNHDA, CDR2 SQIVND (reference sequence). This chain's CDR3 is CASSMSRGTGINNEQFF. CDR3 in DNA: TGTGCCAGTAGTATGTCGAGGGGGACGGGAATCAACAATGAGCAGTTCTTC.

The chain has TRBV14 and TRBJ1-2, with no clear D. Germline V CDR1 and CDR2: SGHDN, FVKESK. V shed 0 bases and J shed 0 bases, with 5 bases lying between them. This CDR3 region has 14 residues. In DNA, the CDR3 is TGTGCCAGCAGCCAAGATCCAGCTAACTATGGCTACACCTTC. This gives the protein CASSQDPANYGYTF.